Listed below are T cell receptor beta chains from one sample, sequenced in a study of blood T cell repertoires in COVID-19. Clones were sequenced by immunoSEQ multiplex PCR, and TCRdb holds only the in-frame ones, with some missing. The repertoire has more than 300,000 clones, approximately 90% of them found once; the top ten carry 1.2%. Sequenced sample: PBMCs or T cells enriched from blood (not recorded which). All receptors derive from a woman aged 18-35 years who had recovered from COVID-19. CDR3s include the opening cysteine and the closing phenylalanine or tryptophan. D genes are given only for firm matches. A row's size may be missing; if present it is once, few, many or a size class.

clone_size j_call v_call d_call cdr3_length cdr3_aa cdr3_nt
. TRBJ2-5 TRBV5-1 TRBD2 13 CASSRGSQETQYF TGCGCCAGCAGCCGCGGGAGCCAAGAGACCCAGTACTTC
. TRBJ2-2 TRBV11-2 . 16 CASSSFVGANTGELFF TGTGCCAGCAGCTCCTTTGTAGGGGCGAACACCGGGGAGCTGTTTTTT
. TRBJ2-3 TRBV2 . 14 CASSEGRNTDTQYF TGTGCCAGCAGTGAGGGCAGGAACACAGATACGCAGTATTTT
once TRBJ2-3 TRBV30 . 13 CAWSQLRTDTQYF TGTGCCTGGAGTCAACTGCGCACAGATACGCAGTATTTT
. TRBJ1-3 TRBV7-9 . 15 CASSLVTGAGNTIYF TGTGCCAGCAGCTTAGTTACGGGGGCTGGAAACACCATATATTTT
. TRBJ1-5 TRBV6-1 . 14 CASSEERGNQPQHF TGTGCCAGCAGTGAAGAGAGAGGAAATCAGCCCCAGCATTTT
. TRBJ1-1 TRBV24-1 . 12 CATSDFGQEAFF TGTGCCACCAGTGATTTTGGGCAGGAAGCTTTCTTT
. TRBJ2-3 TRBV28 TRBD1 14 CASSRQGEIGTQYF TGTGCCAGCAGCCGACAGGGGGAGATCGGAACGCAGTATTTT
. TRBJ2-1 TRBV7-6 . 19 CASSPRVAGGASSYNEQFF TGTGCCAGCAGCCCGCGTGTAGCAGGAGGGGCCAGCTCCTACAATGAGCAGTTCTTC
. TRBJ1-5 TRBV5-5 . 15 CASSPRGYSNQPQHF TGTGCCAGCAGCCCCCGGGGGTATAGCAATCAGCCCCAGCATTTT
. TRBJ1-5 TRBV5-1 . 14 CASSLQGMEQPQHF TGCGCCAGCAGCTTGCAGGGGATGGAGCAGCCCCAGCATTTT
. TRBJ2-3 TRBV7-9 TRBD2 17 CASSLEPSGVNTDTQYF TGTGCCAGCAGCTTAGAACCTAGCGGGGTGAACACAGATACGCAGTATTTT
. TRBJ1-3 TRBV7-9 TRBD1 14 CASSRDSSGNTIYF TGTGCCAGCAGCCGGGACAGCTCTGGAAACACCATATATTTT
. TRBJ2-2 TRBV30 . 13 CAWRPGAPGELFF TGTGCCTGGAGGCCAGGGGCGCCCGGGGAGCTGTTTTTT
. TRBJ1-4 TRBV5-6 . 15 CASSLPGGVGEKLFF TGTGCCAGCAGCTTGCCCGGGGGAGTGGGTGAAAAACTGTTTTTT
. TRBJ2-2 TRBV3-1/TRBV3-2 . 17 CASSHSRGGFGPGELFF TGTGCCAGCAGCCATAGCAGGGGCGGATTTGGCCCCGGGGAGCTGTTTTTT
few TRBJ1-1 TRBV25-1 . 15 CASSPGGLSGTEAFF TGTGCCAGCAGCCCGGGGGGGCTTAGTGGGACTGAAGCTTTCTTT
. TRBJ2-2 TRBV6-5 TRBD1 15 CASSYWGQGAGELFF TGTGCCAGCAGTTACTGGGGACAGGGGGCCGGGGAGCTGTTTTTT
. TRBJ1-1 TRBV21-1 . 15 CASSRIASSNTEAFF TGTGCCAGCAGCAGAATAGCTAGTTCGAACACTGAAGCTTTCTTT
. TRBJ1-2 TRBV5-1 . 15 CASSRDPGGPYGYTF TGCGCCAGCAGCCGAGACCCGGGGGGGCCCTATGGCTACACCTTC
. TRBJ2-7 TRBV5-1 . 12 CASSFDSYEQYF TGCGCCAGCAGCTTCGACAGCTACGAGCAGTACTTC
. TRBJ2-5 TRBV18 . 15 CASSSGDEVQETQYF TGTGCCAGCTCGTCGGGAGACGAGGTACAAGAGACCCAGTACTTC
. TRBJ2-7 TRBV7-9 . 14 CASSLSRTGYEQYF TGTGCCAGCAGCTTATCTCGAACAGGCTACGAGCAGTACTTC
. TRBJ1-5 TRBV7-9 . 14 CASSQDTSNQPQHF TGTGCCAGCAGCCAGGACACTAGCAATCAGCCCCAGCATTTT
few TRBJ1-4 TRBV5-1 . 16 CASSLAPPGTNEKLFF TGCGCCAGCAGCTTGGCTCCCCCAGGGACTAATGAAAAACTGTTTTTT
. TRBJ1-3 TRBV6-5 . 14 CASSSGLSGNTIYF TGTGCCAGCAGTTCGGGACTCTCTGGAAACACCATATATTTT
. TRBJ1-2 TRBV4-1 . 16 CASSQEVGVIPYGYTF TGCGCCAGCAGCCAAGAAGTAGGGGTCATACCCTATGGCTACACCTTC
. TRBJ1-6 TRBV3-1/TRBV3-2 . 17 CASSQDVLGGAYSPLHF TGTGCCAGCAGCCAAGATGTCCTGGGGGGGGCCTATTCACCCCTCCACTTT
. TRBJ1-2 TRBV9 . 14 CASSKKGHTYGYTF TGTGCCAGCAGCAAAAAGGGACATACCTATGGCTACACCTTC
. TRBJ1-5 TRBV30 . 15 CAWSVLGVRGQPQHF TGTGCCTGGAGTGTGCTTGGGGTACGGGGTCAGCCCCAGCATTTT
once TRBJ1-1 TRBV5-1 TRBD1 15 CASNPRQGLNTEAFF TGCGCCAGCAACCCCAGACAGGGCTTGAACACTGAAGCTTTCTTT
. TRBJ2-7 TRBV4-2 . 14 CASSLGPGTYEQYF TGTGCCAGCAGCCTAGGGCCGGGGACCTACGAGCAGTACTTC
. TRBJ2-1 TRBV19 TRBD1 14 CASSTRDRYNEQFF TGTGCCAGTAGTACCCGGGACAGATACAATGAGCAGTTCTTC
. TRBJ2-2 TRBV30 TRBD1 16 CAWSGGQGGRNGELFF TGTGCCTGGAGTGGGGGACAGGGAGGGAGGAACGGGGAGCTGTTTTTT
. TRBJ1-4 TRBV5-6 . 13 CASSSATNEKLFF TGTGCCAGCAGCTCCGCAACTAATGAAAAACTGTTTTTT
few TRBJ2-5 TRBV6-1 . 14 CASSDQGGQETQYF TGTGCCAGCAGTGACCAGGGGGGCCAAGAGACCCAGTACTTC
. TRBJ2-5 TRBV11-1 . 15 CASSRPGRGAETQYF TGTGCCAGCAGCCGACCGGGACGCGGGGCGGAGACCCAGTACTTC
few TRBJ1-1 TRBV28 . 15 CASSLSHLAGTEAFF TGTGCCAGCAGTTTATCCCATCTGGCAGGGACTGAAGCTTTCTTT
. TRBJ2-4 TRBV6-5 TRBD1 15 CASSYSTGGPNIQYF TGTGCCAGCAGTTACTCTACAGGGGGACCGAACATTCAGTACTTC
. TRBJ2-5 TRBV24-1 . 15 CATSGGDREQETQYF TGTGCCACCAGCGGGGGGGACAGGGAACAAGAGACCCAGTACTTC
. TRBJ2-2 TRBV5-4 TRBD1 15 CASSLGGGNTGELFF TGTGCCAGCAGCTTGGGAGGGGGCAACACCGGGGAGCTGTTTTTT
few TRBJ2-7 TRBV12-3/TRBV12-4 . 13 CASSLRTTHEQYF TGTGCCAGCAGTTTAAGGACAACTCACGAGCAGTACTTC
. TRBJ2-5 TRBV4-1 TRBD1 17 CASSQDRTGGKQETQYF TGCGCCAGCAGCCAAGATAGGACAGGGGGCAAGCAAGAGACCCAGTACTTC
. TRBJ2-7 TRBV6-8 . 14 CASSYSRGSYEQYF TGTGCCAGCAGTTACTCGAGGGGGTCCTACGAGCAGTACTTC
. TRBJ1-5 TRBV4-3 TRBD1 14 CASSQTGDLRPQHF TGCGCCAGCAGCCAGACAGGGGACCTACGGCCCCAGCATTTT
once TRBJ2-1 TRBV7-3 TRBD2 17 CASSLRSGGPPYNEQFF TGTGCCAGCAGCTTACGTAGCGGGGGCCCACCCTACAATGAGCAGTTCTTC
. TRBJ2-7 TRBV30 . 14 CAWSVYGGDYEQYF TGTGCCTGGAGTGTATATGGCGGGGACTACGAGCAGTACTTC
. TRBJ2-7 TRBV29-1 TRBD1 14 CSVKDRGATYEQYF TGCAGCGTTAAAGACAGGGGAGCAACCTACGAGCAGTACTTC
. TRBJ1-2 TRBV27 TRBD1 12 CASRGQYYGYTF TGTGCCAGCAGGGGACAGTACTATGGCTACACCTTC
once TRBJ2-7 TRBV19 . 14 CASSITDSPYEQYF TGTGCCAGTAGTATAACGGACAGCCCCTACGAGCAGTACTTC
many TRBJ2-7 TRBV5-1 TRBD2 12 CASEGPGGEQYF TGCGCCAGCGAAGGCCCGGGAGGCGAGCAGTACTTC
. TRBJ1-5 TRBV19 . 12 CASSDAAQPQHF TGTGCCAGTAGTGACGCGGCTCAGCCCCAGCATTTT
. TRBJ1-6 TRBV4-1 . 15 CASSPKGGTNSPLHF TGCGCCAGCAGCCCCAAGGGGGGGACTAATTCACCCCTCCACTTT